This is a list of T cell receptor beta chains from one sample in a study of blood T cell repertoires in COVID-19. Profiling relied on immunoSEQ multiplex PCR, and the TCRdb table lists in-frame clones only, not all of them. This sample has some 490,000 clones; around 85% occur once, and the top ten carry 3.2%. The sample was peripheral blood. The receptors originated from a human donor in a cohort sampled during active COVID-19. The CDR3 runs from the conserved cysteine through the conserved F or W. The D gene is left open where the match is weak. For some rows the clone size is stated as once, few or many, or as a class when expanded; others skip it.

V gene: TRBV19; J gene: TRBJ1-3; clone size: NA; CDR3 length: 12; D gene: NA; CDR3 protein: CASSHGRNTIYF; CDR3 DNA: TGTGCCAGTAGTCACGGTCGAAACACCATATATTTT
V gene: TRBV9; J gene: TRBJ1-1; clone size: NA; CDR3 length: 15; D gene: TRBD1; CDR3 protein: CASSPLRGLNTEAFF; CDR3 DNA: TGTGCCAGCAGCCCACTCAGGGGGTTGAACACTGAAGCTTTCTTT
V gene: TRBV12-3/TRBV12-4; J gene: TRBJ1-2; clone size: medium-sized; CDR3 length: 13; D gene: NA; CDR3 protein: CASSFRQGYGYTF; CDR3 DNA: TGTGCCAGCAGCTTCCGTCAGGGTTATGGCTACACCTTC
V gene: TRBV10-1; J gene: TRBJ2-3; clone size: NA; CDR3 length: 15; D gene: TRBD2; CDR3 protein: CASSDAVAGRNTQYF; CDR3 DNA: TGCGCCAGCAGTGATGCGGTAGCGGGAAGAAATACGCAGTATTTT
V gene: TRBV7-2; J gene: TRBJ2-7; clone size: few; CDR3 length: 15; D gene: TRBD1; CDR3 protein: CASSSQGALDYEQYF; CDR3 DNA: TGTGCCAGCAGCTCACAGGGGGCCCTCGACTACGAGCAGTACTTC
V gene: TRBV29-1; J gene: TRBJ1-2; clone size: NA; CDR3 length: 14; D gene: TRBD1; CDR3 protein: CSAVRTGYVDGYTF; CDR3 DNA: TGCAGCGCCGTAAGGACAGGTTATGTCGATGGCTACACCTTC
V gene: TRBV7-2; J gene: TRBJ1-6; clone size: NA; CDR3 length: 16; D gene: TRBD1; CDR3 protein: CASRPTGGGHHSPLHF; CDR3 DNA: TGTGCCAGCAGGCCCACAGGGGGCGGTCATCATTCACCCCTCCACTTT
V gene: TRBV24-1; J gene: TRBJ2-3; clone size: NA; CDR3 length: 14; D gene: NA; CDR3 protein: CATGSRQTPDTQYF; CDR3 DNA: TGTGCCACCGGCTCTAGACAGACGCCAGATACGCAGTATTTT
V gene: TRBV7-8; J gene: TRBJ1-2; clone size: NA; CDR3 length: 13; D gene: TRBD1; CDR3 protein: CASSPDRDYGYTF; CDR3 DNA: TGTGCCAGCAGCCCGGACAGGGACTATGGCTACACCTTC
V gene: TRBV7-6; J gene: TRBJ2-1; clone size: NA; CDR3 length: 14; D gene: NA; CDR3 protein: CASSLAASSGEQFF; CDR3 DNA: TGTGCCAGCAGCTTAGCGGCTAGCAGCGGTGAGCAGTTCTTC
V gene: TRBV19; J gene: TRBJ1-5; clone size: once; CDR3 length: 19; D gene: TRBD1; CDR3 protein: CASSIGGYRDSYSNQPQHF; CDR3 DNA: TGTGCCAGTAGTATAGGGGGGTACCGGGACAGTTATAGCAATCAGCCCCAGCATTTT
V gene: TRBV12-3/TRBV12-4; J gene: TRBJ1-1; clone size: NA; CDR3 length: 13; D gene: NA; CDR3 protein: CASSLGGDTEAFF; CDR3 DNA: TGTGCCAGCAGTTTGGGCGGGGATACTGAAGCTTTCTTT
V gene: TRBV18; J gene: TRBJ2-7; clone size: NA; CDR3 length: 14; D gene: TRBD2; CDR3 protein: CASSTSGSAYEQYF; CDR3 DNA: TGTGCCAGCTCGACTAGCGGGAGCGCCTACGAGCAGTACTTC
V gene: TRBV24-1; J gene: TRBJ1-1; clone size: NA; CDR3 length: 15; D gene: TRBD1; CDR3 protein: CATSDTPGDRDLAFF; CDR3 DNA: TGTGCCACCAGTGATACCCCCGGGGACAGGGACCTCGCTTTCTTT
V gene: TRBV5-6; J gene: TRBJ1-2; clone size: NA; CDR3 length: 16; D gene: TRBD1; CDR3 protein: CASSLRTGAGPYGYTF; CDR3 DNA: TGTGCCAGCAGCTTAAGGACAGGGGCTGGCCCATATGGCTACACCTTC
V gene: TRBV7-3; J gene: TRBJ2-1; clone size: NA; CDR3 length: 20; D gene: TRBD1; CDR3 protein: CASSLTGGGQGPSSYNEQFF; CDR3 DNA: TGTGCCAGCAGCTTAACTGGTGGGGGACAGGGGCCGAGCTCCTACAATGAGCAGTTCTTC
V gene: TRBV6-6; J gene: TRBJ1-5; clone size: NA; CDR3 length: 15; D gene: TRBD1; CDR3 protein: CASSYAGQGNQPQHF; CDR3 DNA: TGTGCCAGCAGTTATGCTGGACAGGGCAATCAGCCCCAGCATTTT
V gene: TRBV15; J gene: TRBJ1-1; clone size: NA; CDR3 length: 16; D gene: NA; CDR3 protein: CATSRPKLLEDTEAFF; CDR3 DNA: TGTGCCACCAGCAGGCCTAAACTCCTGGAGGACACTGAAGCTTTCTTT
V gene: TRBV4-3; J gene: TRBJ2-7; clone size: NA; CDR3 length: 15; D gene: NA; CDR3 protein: CASSQGRQSGGEQYF; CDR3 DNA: TGCGCCAGCAGCCAAGGGCGACAATCCGGCGGGGAGCAGTACTTC
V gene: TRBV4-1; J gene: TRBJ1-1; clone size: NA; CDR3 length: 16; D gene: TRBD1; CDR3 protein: CASSQAWDRGPPEAFF; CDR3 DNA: TGCGCCAGCAGCCAAGCATGGGACAGGGGACCCCCTGAAGCTTTCTTT
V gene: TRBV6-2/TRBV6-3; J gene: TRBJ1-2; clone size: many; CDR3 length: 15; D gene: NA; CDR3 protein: CASSSPRQGYIGYTF; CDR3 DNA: TGTGCCAGCAGTTCCCCTCGCCAGGGGTATATTGGCTACACCTTC
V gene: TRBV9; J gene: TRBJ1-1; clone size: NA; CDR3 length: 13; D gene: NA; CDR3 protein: CASSQGMNTEAFF; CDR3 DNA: TGTGCCAGCAGCCAGGGGATGAACACTGAAGCTTTCTTT
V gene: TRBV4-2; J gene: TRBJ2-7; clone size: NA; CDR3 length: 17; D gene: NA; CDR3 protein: CASSQESPGRGSYEQYF; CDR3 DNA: TGTGCCAGCAGCCAAGAGAGCCCGGGTCGCGGGTCCTACGAGCAGTACTTC
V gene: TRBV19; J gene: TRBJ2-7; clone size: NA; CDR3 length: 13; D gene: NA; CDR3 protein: CASSIKQDYEQYF; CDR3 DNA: TGTGCCAGTAGTATTAAACAGGACTACGAGCAGTACTTC
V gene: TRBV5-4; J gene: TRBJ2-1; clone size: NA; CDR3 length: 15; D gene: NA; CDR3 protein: CASSIGGLRGNEQFF; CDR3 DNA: TGTGCCAGCAGCATCGGAGGGCTTAGGGGCAATGAGCAGTTCTTC
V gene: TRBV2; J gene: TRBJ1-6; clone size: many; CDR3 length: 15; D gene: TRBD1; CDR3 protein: CASSSGQGGNSPLHF; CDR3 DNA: TGTGCCAGCAGCTCCGGACAGGGAGGGAATTCACCCCTCCACTTT
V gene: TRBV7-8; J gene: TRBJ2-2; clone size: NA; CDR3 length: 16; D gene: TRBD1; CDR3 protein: CASSPRMGQATGELFF; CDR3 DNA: TGTGCCAGCAGCCCACGTATGGGACAGGCCACCGGGGAGCTGTTTTTT
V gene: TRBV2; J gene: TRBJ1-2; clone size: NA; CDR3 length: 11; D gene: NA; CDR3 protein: CASYRNYGYTF; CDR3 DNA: TGTGCCAGCTACAGGAATTATGGCTACACCTTC
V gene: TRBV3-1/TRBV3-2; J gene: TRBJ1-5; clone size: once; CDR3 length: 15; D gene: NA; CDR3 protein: CASSQDTRGRGPQHF; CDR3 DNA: TGTGCCAGCAGCCAAGATACCAGGGGAAGAGGGCCCCAGCATTTT
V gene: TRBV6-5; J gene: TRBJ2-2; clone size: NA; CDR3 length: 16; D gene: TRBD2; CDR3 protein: CASSYRLAGGGGELFF; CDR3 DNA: TGTGCCAGCAGTTACAGGCTAGCGGGAGGCGGCGGGGAGCTGTTTTTT
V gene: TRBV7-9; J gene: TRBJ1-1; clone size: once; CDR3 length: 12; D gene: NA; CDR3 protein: CASSLETSEAFF; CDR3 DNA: TGTGCCAGCAGCTTAGAAACGAGTGAAGCTTTCTTT
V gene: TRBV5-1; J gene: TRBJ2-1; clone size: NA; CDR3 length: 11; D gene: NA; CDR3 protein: CASSLGTEQFF; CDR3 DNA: TGCGCCAGCAGCTTGGGGACAGAGCAGTTCTTC
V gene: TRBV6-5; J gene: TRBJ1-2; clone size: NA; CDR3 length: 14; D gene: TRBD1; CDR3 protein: CASSRQGFDYGYTF; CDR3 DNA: TGTGCCAGCAGCCGACAGGGCTTTGACTATGGCTACACCTTC
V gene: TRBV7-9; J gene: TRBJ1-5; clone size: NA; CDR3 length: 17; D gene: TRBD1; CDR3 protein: CASSLGTGGGSNQPQHF; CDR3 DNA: TGTGCCAGCAGCTTAGGGACAGGGGGGGGAAGCAATCAGCCCCAGCATTTT
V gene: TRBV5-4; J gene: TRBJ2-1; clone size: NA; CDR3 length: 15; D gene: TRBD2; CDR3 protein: CASSSRLAGLNEQFF; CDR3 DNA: TGTGCCAGCAGCTCCAGACTAGCGGGGTTGAATGAGCAGTTCTTC
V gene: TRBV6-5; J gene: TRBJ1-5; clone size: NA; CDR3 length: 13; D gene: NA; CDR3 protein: CASSYIRDQPQHF; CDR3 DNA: TGTGCCAGCAGTTACATCAGGGATCAGCCCCAGCATTTT
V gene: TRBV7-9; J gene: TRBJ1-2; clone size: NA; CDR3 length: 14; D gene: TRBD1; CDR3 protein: CAIRQGAGGYGYTF; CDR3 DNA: TGTGCAATCCGACAGGGGGCCGGCGGCTATGGCTACACCTTC
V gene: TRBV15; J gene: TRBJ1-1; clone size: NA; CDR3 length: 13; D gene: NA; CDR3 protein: CATSRARDTEAFF; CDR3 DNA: TGTGCCACCAGCAGGGCCAGGGACACTGAAGCTTTCTTT
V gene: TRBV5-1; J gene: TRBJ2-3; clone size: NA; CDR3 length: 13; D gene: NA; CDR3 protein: CASSPGSTDTQYF; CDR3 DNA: TGCGCCAGCTCACCCGGTAGCACAGATACGCAGTATTTT
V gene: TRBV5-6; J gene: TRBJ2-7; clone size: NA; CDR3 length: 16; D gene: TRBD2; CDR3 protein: CASSLEGLAGYYEQYF; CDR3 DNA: TGTGCCAGCAGCTTGGAGGGACTAGCGGGATACTACGAGCAGTACTTC
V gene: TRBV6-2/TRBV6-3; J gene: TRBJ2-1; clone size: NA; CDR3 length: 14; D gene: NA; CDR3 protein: CASSYGGLYNEQFF; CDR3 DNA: TGTGCCAGCAGTTACGGAGGACTCTACAATGAGCAGTTCTTC
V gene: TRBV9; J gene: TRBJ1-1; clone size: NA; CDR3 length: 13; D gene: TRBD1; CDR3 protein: CASSAGTGTEAFF; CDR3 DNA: TGTGCCAGCAGCGCTGGGACAGGCACTGAAGCTTTCTTT
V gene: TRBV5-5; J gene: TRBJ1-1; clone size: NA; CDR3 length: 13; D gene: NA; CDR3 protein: CASSATGNTEAFF; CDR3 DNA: TGTGCCAGCAGCGCAACTGGGAACACTGAAGCTTTCTTT
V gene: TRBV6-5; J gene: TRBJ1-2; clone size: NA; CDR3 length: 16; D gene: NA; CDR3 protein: CASSYSGSSGIYGYTF; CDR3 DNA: TGTGCCAGCAGTTACTCGGGAAGCAGCGGCATTTATGGCTACACCTTC
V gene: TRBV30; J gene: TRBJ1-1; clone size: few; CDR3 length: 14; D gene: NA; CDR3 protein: CAWSVVRGNTEAFF; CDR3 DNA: TGTGCCTGGAGTGTAGTCAGGGGGAACACTGAAGCTTTCTTT
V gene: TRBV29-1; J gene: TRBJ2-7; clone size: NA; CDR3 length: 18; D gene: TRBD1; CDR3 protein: CSVEIATGGFSEAYEQYF; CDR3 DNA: TGCAGCGTTGAGATCGCCACAGGGGGTTTTTCCGAGGCCTACGAGCAGTACTTC
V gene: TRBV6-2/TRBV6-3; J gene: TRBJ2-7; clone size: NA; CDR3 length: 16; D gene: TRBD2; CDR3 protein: CASSYSGLAGDFEQYF; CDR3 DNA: TGTGCCAGCAGTTACTCCGGACTAGCGGGAGATTTCGAGCAGTACTTC
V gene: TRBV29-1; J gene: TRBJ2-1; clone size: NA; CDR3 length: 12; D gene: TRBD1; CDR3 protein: CSPRTGYNEQFF; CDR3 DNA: TGCAGCCCCAGGACAGGCTACAATGAGCAGTTCTTC
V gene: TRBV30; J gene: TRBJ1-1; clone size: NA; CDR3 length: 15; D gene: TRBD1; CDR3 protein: CAWSPLHRGNTEAFF; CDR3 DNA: TGTGCCTGGAGTCCCTTGCACAGGGGGAACACTGAAGCTTTCTTT
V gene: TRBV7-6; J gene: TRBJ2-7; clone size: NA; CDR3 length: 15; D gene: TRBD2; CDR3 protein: CASSLTSGNRYEQYF; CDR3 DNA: TGTGCCAGCAGCTTAACTAGCGGGAACCGCTACGAGCAGTACTTC
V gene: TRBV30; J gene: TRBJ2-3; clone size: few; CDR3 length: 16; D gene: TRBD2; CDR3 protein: CAWSDALTSGMDTQYF; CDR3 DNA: TGTGCCTGGAGTGATGCTTTGACTAGCGGGATGGATACGCAGTATTTT
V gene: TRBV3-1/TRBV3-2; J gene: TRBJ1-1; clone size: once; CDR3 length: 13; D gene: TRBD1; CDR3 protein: CASSQPQGVGAFF; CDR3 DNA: TGTGCCAGCAGCCAACCACAGGGGGTTGGCGCTTTCTTT
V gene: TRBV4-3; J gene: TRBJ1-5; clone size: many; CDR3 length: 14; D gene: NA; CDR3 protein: CASSQDFSNQPQHF; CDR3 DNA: TGCGCCAGCAGCCAAGATTTCAGTAATCAGCCCCAGCATTTT
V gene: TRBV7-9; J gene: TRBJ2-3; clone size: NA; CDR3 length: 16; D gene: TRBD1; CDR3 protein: CASSLTGVGGTDTQYF; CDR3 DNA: TGTGCCAGCAGCCTAACAGGGGTTGGAGGCACAGATACGCAGTATTTT
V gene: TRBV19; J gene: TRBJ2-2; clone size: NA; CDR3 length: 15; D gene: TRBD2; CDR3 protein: CAILAGAPNTGELFF; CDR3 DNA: TGTGCCATTCTAGCGGGAGCGCCGAACACCGGGGAGCTGTTTTTT
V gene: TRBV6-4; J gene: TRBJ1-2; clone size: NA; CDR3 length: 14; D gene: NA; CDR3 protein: CASSVLGRTYGYTF; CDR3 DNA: TGTGCCAGCAGTGTGCTAGGCCGCACCTATGGCTACACCTTC
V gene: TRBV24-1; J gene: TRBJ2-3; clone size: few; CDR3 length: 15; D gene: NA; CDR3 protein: CATIEGSGGTDTQYF; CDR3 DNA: TGTGCCACCATAGAGGGTAGCGGCGGCACAGATACGCAGTATTTT